This T cell receptor beta chain originates from a study of blood T cells in healthy people across ages. The second PCR ran about 6 to 11 cycles with a sample-barcoded 5' primer and J-beta primers. One entry per CDR3 protein, called by TCRdb with MiXCR from the 5' RACE reads. The sample shows about 940,000 distinct CDR3 sequences, approximately 49% of them seen only once. The CDR3 runs to 12 residues. Looked up from germline, CDR1 is LNHNV and CDR2 is YYDKDF (reference sequence). As to this clonotype: One end of the junction fails to match germline, which may point to a read error.

This sequence was found in a man younger than 40 in good health. The rearrangement joins TRBV15 to TRBJ1-2; no firm D call. The sequencing sample was made of blood. CDR3 nucleotides: TGTGCCACTAGCAGAGACCCTTTTGGCTACACCTTC. Translated: CATSRDPFGYTF.